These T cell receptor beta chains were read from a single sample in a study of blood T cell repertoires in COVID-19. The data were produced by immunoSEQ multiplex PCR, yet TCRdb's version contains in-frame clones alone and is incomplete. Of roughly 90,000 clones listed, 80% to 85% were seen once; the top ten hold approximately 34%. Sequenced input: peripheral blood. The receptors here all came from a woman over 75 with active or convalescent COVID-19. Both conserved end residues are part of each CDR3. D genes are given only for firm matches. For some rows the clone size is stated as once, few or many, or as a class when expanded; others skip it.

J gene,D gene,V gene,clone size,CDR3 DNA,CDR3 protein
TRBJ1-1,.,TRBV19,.,TGTGCCAGTAGTATAAGGGGAGGGACCGCGAACACTGAAGCTTTCTTT,CASSIRGGTANTEAFF
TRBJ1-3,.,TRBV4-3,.,TGCGCCAGCAGCCAAGATATCTCCTTTCCTGGAAACACCATATATTTT,CASSQDISFPGNTIYF
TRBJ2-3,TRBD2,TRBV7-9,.,TGTGCCAGCAGCTTCGGGACTAGCGGGATAACAGATACGCAGTATTTT,CASSFGTSGITDTQYF
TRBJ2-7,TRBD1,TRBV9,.,TGTGCCAGCAGCGTAGCAGGGACAGGGGTCCACGAGCAGTACTTC,CASSVAGTGVHEQYF
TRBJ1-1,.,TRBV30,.,TGTGCCTGGATCCCGGAACACAGGAACACTGAAGCTTTCTTT,CAWIPEHRNTEAFF
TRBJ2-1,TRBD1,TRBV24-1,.,TGTGCCACCAGTGATTCCGGGACAGTCACCGACAATGAGCAGTTCTTC,CATSDSGTVTDNEQFF
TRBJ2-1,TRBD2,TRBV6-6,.,TGTGCCAGCAAGGGGACTAGCAAATATGAGCAGTTCTTC,CASKGTSKYEQFF
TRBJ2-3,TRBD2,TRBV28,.,TGTGCCAGCAGTTTAGGTCCCGGGGACTACACAGATACGCAGTATTTT,CASSLGPGDYTDTQYF
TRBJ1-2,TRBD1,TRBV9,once,TGTGCCAGCAGCGATCGACAGGGGGTTTGGGATGGCTACACCTTC,CASSDRQGVWDGYTF
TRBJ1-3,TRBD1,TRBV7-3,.,TGTGCCAGCAGCCGAGGGACAGGCAGCACCATATATTTT,CASSRGTGSTIYF
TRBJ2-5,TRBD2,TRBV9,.,TGTGCCAGCAGCGTAGGGACTAGTAACCAAGAGACCCAGTACTTC,CASSVGTSNQETQYF
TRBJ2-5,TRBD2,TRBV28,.,TGTGCCAGCAGTTTAAGACTAGCGGGAGTCAAGGAAGAGACCCAGTACTTC,CASSLRLAGVKEETQYF
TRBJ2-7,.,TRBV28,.,TGTGCCAGCAGCAAAATGGGGGCGGAATACGAGCAGTACTTC,CASSKMGAEYEQYF
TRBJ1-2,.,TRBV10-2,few,TGCGCCAGCAACAACCCGACGGGTGGCTACACCTTC,CASNNPTGGYTF
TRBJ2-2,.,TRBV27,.,TGTGCCAGCAGTTCTATAACGCTCTACACCGGGGAGCTGTTTTTT,CASSSITLYTGELFF
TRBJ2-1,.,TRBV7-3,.,TGTGCCAGCAGCTTAAGGGCGTTGAGCTCCTACAATGAGCAGTTCTTC,CASSLRALSSYNEQFF
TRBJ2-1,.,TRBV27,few,TGTGCCAGCAGTTTCCCATCCGTTAGCGGAACTTACAATGAGCAGTTCTTC,CASSFPSVSGTYNEQFF
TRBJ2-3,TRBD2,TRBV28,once,TGTGCCAGCAGTCTCCTATGGCGGGAGGTTCCAGATACGCAGTATTTT,CASSLLWREVPDTQYF
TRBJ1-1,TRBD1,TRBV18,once,TGTGCCAGCTCACCAGGGACAGGGGGGAGGGAGACTGAAGCTTTCTTT,CASSPGTGGRETEAFF
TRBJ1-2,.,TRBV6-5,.,TGTGCCAGCAGTTACAGGGGAATAAAGTATGGCTACACCTTC,CASSYRGIKYGYTF
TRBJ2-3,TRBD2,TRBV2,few,TGTGCCAGCAGTGCTAGCGGGAGCTGGACAGATACGCAGTATTTT,CASSASGSWTDTQYF
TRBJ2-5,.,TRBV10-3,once,TGTGCCATCAGTGAGGGAGGGGTTTTGGAGACCCAGTACTTC,CAISEGGVLETQYF
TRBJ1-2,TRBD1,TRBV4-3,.,TGCGCCAGCAGCCTATTTAGGGACAGGGGTGATGGCTACACCTTC,CASSLFRDRGDGYTF
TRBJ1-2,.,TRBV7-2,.,TGTGCCAGCAGCCGAGACAGCGCCTATGGCTACACCTTC,CASSRDSAYGYTF
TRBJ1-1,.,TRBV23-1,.,TGCGCCAGCAGTCAATCCGAAGAGGGGGGGATGAACACTGAAGCTTTCTTT,CASSQSEEGGMNTEAFF
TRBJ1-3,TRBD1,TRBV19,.,TGTGCCAGTAGCACAGGGGGAAACTCTGGAAACACCATATATTTT,CASSTGGNSGNTIYF
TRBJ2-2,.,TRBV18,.,TGTGCCAGCTCACGACAGGATTTGGCCGGGGAGCTGTTTTTT,CASSRQDLAGELFF
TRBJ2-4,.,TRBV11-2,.,TGTGCCAGCAGCTTGAATGGCGAGGGCATTCAGTACTTC,CASSLNGEGIQYF
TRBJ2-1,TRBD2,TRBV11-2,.,TGTGCCAGCAGCTTAGGGTACGGCGGGAGTCCAAATGAGCAGTTCTTC,CASSLGYGGSPNEQFF
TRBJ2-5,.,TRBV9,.,TGTGCCAGCAGCGCCAGCGGGCAGTGGGAGACCCAGTACTTC,CASSASGQWETQYF
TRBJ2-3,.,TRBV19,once,TGTGCCAGTAGTATTAGGTCGGGTGCAGATACGCAGTATTTT,CASSIRSGADTQYF
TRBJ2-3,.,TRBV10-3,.,TGTGCCGTAGGGCCGGGAACCGGAAGCACAGATACGCAGTATTTT,CAVGPGTGSTDTQYF
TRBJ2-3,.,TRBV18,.,TGTGCCAGCTCACCTTCTCTCCAGGGGTCAGATACGCAGTATTTT,CASSPSLQGSDTQYF
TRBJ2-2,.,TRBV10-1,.,TGCGCCAGCAGTGAGTCGGGGGCCTTAGCCCCCGGGGAGCTGTTTTTT,CASSESGALAPGELFF
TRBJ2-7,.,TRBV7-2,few,TGTGCCAGCAGCTACGACAGGAACTCCTACGAGCAGTACTTC,CASSYDRNSYEQYF
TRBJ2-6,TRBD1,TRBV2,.,TGTGCCAGCCTCAAACGGGTCGACAGGGGCCGCTCTGGGGCCAACGTCCTGACTTTC,CASLKRVDRGRSGANVLTF
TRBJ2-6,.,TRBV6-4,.,TGTGCCAGCAGTGCCCTCTCTGGGGCCAACGTCCTGACTTTC,CASSALSGANVLTF
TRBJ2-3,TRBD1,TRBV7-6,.,TGTGCCAGCAGCTTATCATGGACAGGGGGCGAAGATACGCAGTATTTT,CASSLSWTGGEDTQYF
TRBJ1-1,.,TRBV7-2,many,TGTGCCAGCAGCACCCTCCCCCCAGGTGGGGCAAAAGCTTTCTTT,CASSTLPPGGAKAFF
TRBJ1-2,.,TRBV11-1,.,TGTGCCAGCAGCTTTTCTACAGATTTCTATGGCTACACCTTC,CASSFSTDFYGYTF
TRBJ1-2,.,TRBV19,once,TGTGCCAGTAGTCCCAGGCGAGGGACTAACTATGGCTACACCTTC,CASSPRRGTNYGYTF
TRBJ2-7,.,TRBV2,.,TGTGCCAGCAGTGAAGGCCTAGCTTACGCCTACGAGCAGTACTTC,CASSEGLAYAYEQYF
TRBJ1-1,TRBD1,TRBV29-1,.,TGCAGCGTGACTACAGGGGTGGACACTGAAGCTTTCTTT,CSVTTGVDTEAFF
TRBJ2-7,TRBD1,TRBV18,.,TGTGCCAGCTCACCATCCCAGACAGGGACCTACGAGCAGTACTTC,CASSPSQTGTYEQYF
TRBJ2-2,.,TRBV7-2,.,TGTGCCAGCAGCTCTCAGTACACCGGGGAGCTGTTTTTT,CASSSQYTGELFF
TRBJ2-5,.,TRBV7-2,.,TGTGCCAGCAGCCCCGGACTAAACCAAGAGACCCAGTACTTC,CASSPGLNQETQYF
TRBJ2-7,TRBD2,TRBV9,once,TGTGCCAGCAGTGGAGGACTAGCGGGAGCCTCGGCGAACGAGCAGTACTTC,CASSGGLAGASANEQYF
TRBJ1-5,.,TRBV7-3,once,TGTGCCACCCCGCGTAGGGGCGGTCTCTTGGGCAATCAGCCCCAGCATTTT,CATPRRGGLLGNQPQHF